The next 20 T cell receptor beta chains were all read from a single sample in a study of cytomegalovirus exposure and HLA in healthy donors. Primers included in the PCR were 60 Vbeta and 13 Jbeta primers. Clones were read by immunoSEQ multiplex PCR, and TCRdb kept only the in-frame ones, dropping some. The table records 200,000 to 250,000 clones, under 80% of them present only once. Sequenced: PBMCs. All receptors derive from a woman in her 30s in good health and CMV-seronegative.

This chain connects TRBV10-2 to TRBJ2-1; 7 bases fit TRBD1. In germline, CDR1 is WSHSY, CDR2 SAAADI. The CDR3 has 13 residues. V lost 8 bases to trimming and J lost 3 bases; unmatched junction nucleotides: 4. The CDR3 loop is CASRDSLYNEQFF. The CDR3 nucleotides read TGCGCCAGCCGGGACAGCCTCTACAATGAGCAGTTCTTC.

This clone has just one count. The J gene is TRBJ1-1, the V gene TRBV7-3; D ambiguous. The CDR3 is 13 residues long. V gave up 5 bases and J gave up 3 bases, with 10 bases separating them. From germline, CDR1 is SGHTA and CDR2 FQGTGA. The CDR3 loop reads CASSLEAYTEAFF. The CDR3 DNA sequence: TGTGCCAGCAGCCTCGAGGCCTACACTGAAGCTTTCTTT.

This clone was seen a few times. The chain uses TRBV5-1 and TRBJ1-1, with 8 nucleotides matching TRBD1. The germline CDR1 and CDR2 sequences are SGHRS and YFSETQ. Trimming removed 5 bases from V and 3 bases from J; junction bases left unmatched: 3. The CDR3 consists of 13 residues. This chain's CDR3 is CASRSTGDTEAFF. The CDR3 DNA reads as TGCGCCAGCAGATCGACAGGGGACACTGAAGCTTTCTTT.

The J gene is TRBJ2-2, the V gene TRBV9; 11 bases are a match to TRBD1. With V trimmed by 4 bases and J by 7 bases, 9 bases remained unmatched. CDR3 size: 16 residues. The germline gives CDR1 SGDLS, CDR2 YYNGEE. CDR3 nucleotides: TGTGCCAGCAGCCCTGCAGGGACAGGGGGGATCGGGGAGCTGTTTTTT. Protein product: CASSPAGTGGIGELFF.

This chain links TRBV5-4 with TRBJ2-7, with TRBD2 matching 7 bases. Germline loops: CDR1 SGHNT, CDR2 YYREEE (reference sequence). The J segment lost 0 bases and the V segment lost 0 bases, leaving 3 bases of the junction unmatched. This CDR3 comprises 15 residues. The CDR3 sequence: CASSLARGGSYEQYF. The CDR3, as DNA: TGTGCCAGCAGCTTGGCTCGCGGGGGCTCCTACGAGCAGTACTTC. The variable domain in full, completed from reference TRBV5-4 and TRBJ2-7, reads ETGVTQSPTHLIKTRGQQVTLRCSSQSGHNTVSWYQQALGQGPQFIFQYYREEENGRGNFPPRFSGLQFPNYSSELNVNALELDDSALYLCASSLARGGSYEQYFGPGTRLTVT.

This clone was picked up a small number of times. V is TRBV5-1 and J is TRBJ2-7; 8 nucleotides agree with TRBD1. Germline-derived CDR1 and CDR2 are SGHRS and YFSETQ. This CDR3 region has 13 residues. With 6 bases clipped from V and 8 bases from J, the junction kept 10 bases outside the gene matches. The CDR3 sequence: CASTQGDSAKQYF. CDR3 DNA sequence: TGCGCCAGCACACAGGGGGACAGTGCCAAGCAGTACTTC.

CDR3 nucleotides: TGTGCCACCAGCACTGGGACAGGGAGACCAGGTGGCTACACCTTC. It encodes CATSTGTGRPGGYTF. The chain couples TRBV15 to TRBJ1-2; the match to TRBD1 covers 9 bases. CDR1 is LNHNV, CDR2 YYDKDF, per germline (reference sequence). CDR3 length: 15 amino acids. J gave up 7 bases and V 4 bases, and 10 bases lay outside the gene matches.

The J gene is TRBJ1-1, the V gene TRBV6-1; a weak D match, TRBD1 (6 bases). The CDR3 is 14 residues long. Germline-derived CDR1 and CDR2 are MNHNS and SASEGT. Trimming pared 8 bases from V and 4 bases from J, leaving 17 bases between. The CDR3: CASAPQGIGTEAFF. Here the CDR3 DNA reads TGTGCCAGCGCCCCCCAGGGGATTGGCACTGAAGCTTTCTTT.

The chain carries TRBV21-1 and TRBJ2-7; the table's D call of TRBD2 was not tested on the DNA. TRBV21-1 is a listed pseudogene. The CDR3 consists of 17 residues. CDR3 in DNA: TGTGCCAGCAGCTCCCACCTGGGGGGGACCAACACCTACGAGCAGTACTTC. Protein: CASSSHLGGTNTYEQYF.

V gene TRBV4-1 combines with J gene TRBJ2-7; maybe TRBD2 (6 bases). The CDR3 extends over 17 amino acids. Germline V gene lookup returns CDR1 MGHRA and CDR2 YSYEKL. The V and J ends lost 0 bases and 0 bases respectively, with 15 bases between them. CDR3 loop: CASSQEFKRVISYEQYF. As DNA, the CDR3 is TGCGCCAGCAGCCAAGAATTTAAGCGGGTCATCTCCTACGAGCAGTACTTC.

The rearrangement uses TRBV7-8 and TRBJ2-5, with D uncertain. V was trimmed by 3 bases and J by 3 bases, leaving 5 bases between them. The CDR3 consists of 12 residues. Germline CDR1 is SGHVS and CDR2 is FQNEAQ. The CDR3 loop is CASSLSKETQYF. The CDR3 nucleotides are TGTGCCAGCAGCTTGTCCAAAGAGACCCAGTACTTC.

The J gene is TRBJ1-1, the V gene TRBV6-1, with D tentatively TRBD1 (5 bases). Germline V CDR1 and CDR2: MNHNS, SASEGT. This CDR3 is 14 amino acids long. V lost 2 bases to trimming and J lost 3 bases, with 10 bases between them. The CDR3 DNA follows: TGTGCCAGCAGTGAAACAAGGGGTGACACTGAAGCTTTCTTT. As protein: CASSETRGDTEAFF.

J is TRBJ2-7 and V is TRBV9; 9 bases are a match to TRBD1. This CDR3 spans 15 amino acids. The V gene end was trimmed by 0 bases and the J gene end by 6 bases; junction bases not matched to a gene: 7. Germline CDR1 and CDR2: SGDLS and YYNGEE. CDR3 region: CASSVAGDRVGEQYF. The CDR3 DNA is TGTGCCAGCAGCGTAGCGGGGGACAGGGTGGGCGAGCAGTACTTC.

There are a few counts of this clone. DNA for the CDR3: TGTGCCAGCAGTGAGTCGGGGACAGGGGGAACTGAAGCTTTCTTT. This gives the protein CASSESGTGGTEAFF. This chain links TRBV25-1 with TRBJ1-1, with 11 positions matching TRBD1. The CDR3 consists of 15 residues. V lost 3 bases to trimming and J lost 5 bases; unmatched junction nucleotides: 5. Germline V gene sequence: CDR1 MGHDK, CDR2 SYGVNS.

The V call is TRBV5-6, the J call TRBJ2-5; 8 nucleotides line up with TRBD1. The CDR3 consists of 14 residues. After removal of 2 bases from V and 4 bases from J, the junction contained 4 bases not matched to a gene. Germline assignment: CDR1 SGHDT and CDR2 YYEEEE. Written as DNA, the CDR3 is TGTGCCAGCAGCTTCGTAACAGGGGGAGAGACCCAGTACTTC. Its protein product is CASSFVTGGETQYF.

Comment on this clone: Other DNA sequences in this sample translate to the same CDR3. The J gene is TRBJ2-1, the V gene TRBV27; 10 bases agree with TRBD1. The CDR3 runs to 15 residues. Germline CDR1 and CDR2: MNHEY and SMNVEV (reference sequence). Trimming removed 7 bases from V and 7 bases from J; junction bases left unmatched: 10. CDR3 protein: CASMTTGGVGNEQFF. CDR3 DNA sequence: TGTGCCAGCATGACGACAGGGGGCGTGGGGAATGAGCAGTTCTTC.

The V call is TRBV18, the J call TRBJ1-1; D uncertain. CDR3 length: 13 residues. V dropped 6 bases and J dropped 0 bases, with 8 bases sitting between them. The germline CDR1 and CDR2 sequences are KGHSH and LQKENI. DNA for the CDR3: TGTGCCAGCTCCCTCCCCTTGAACACTGAAGCTTTCTTT. This sequence encodes CASSLPLNTEAFF. Supplemented by reference TRBV18 and TRBJ1-1, the full variable domain reads NAGVMQNPRHLVRRRGQEARLRCSPMKGHSHVYWYRQLPEEGLKFMVYLQKENIIDESGMPKERFSAEFPKEGPSILRIQQVVRGDSAAYFCASSLPLNTEAFFGQGTRLTVV.

The chain has TRBV18 and TRBJ2-1; no reliable D call. Between the trimmed V and J ends, which lost 4 bases and 6 bases, there was a span of 7 bases. The CDR3 runs to 12 residues. CDR1 is KGHSH and CDR2 is LQKENI in the germline V gene. The CDR3 sequence: CASSLVLNEQFF. The CDR3 coding sequence is TGTGCCAGCTCACTCGTTCTCAATGAGCAGTTCTTC.

V gene TRBV5-1 combines with J gene TRBJ1-6; D is undetermined. Germline V gene lookup returns CDR1 SGHRS and CDR2 YFSETQ. With 6 bases removed from V and 6 bases from J, the gap between germline ends came to 16 bases. The CDR3 runs 15 residues. The CDR3 loop reads CASTLKGAGNSPLHF. CDR3 nucleotides: TGCGCCAGCACCCTCAAGGGAGCCGGTAATTCACCCCTCCACTTT.

This clone has just a few counts. The chain uses TRBV10-3 and TRBJ1-5; D call uncertain. The ends were cut back, 2 bases at V and 4 bases at J, with 12 bases in the middle. The CDR3 has 15 amino acids. Germline loops: CDR1 ENHRY, CDR2 SYGVKD. CDR3 residues: CAISEGPGGNQPQHF. In DNA, the CDR3 is TGTGCCATCAGTGAGGGTCCAGGTGGGAATCAGCCCCAGCATTTT.